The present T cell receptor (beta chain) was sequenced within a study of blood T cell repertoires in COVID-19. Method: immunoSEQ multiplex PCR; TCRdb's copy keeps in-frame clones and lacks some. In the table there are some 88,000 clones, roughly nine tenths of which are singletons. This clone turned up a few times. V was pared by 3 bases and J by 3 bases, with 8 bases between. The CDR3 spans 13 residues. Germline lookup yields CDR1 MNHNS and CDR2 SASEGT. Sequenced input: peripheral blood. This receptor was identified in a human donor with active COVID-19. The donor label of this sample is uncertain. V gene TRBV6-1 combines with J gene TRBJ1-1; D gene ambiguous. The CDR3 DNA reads TGTGCCAGCAGTGATCCCCCGGACACTGAAGCTTTCTTT. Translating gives CASSDPPDTEAFF.